This TCR beta chain emerged from a study of OX40 agonist ivuxolimab in advanced cancers. For the study at large: Ivuxolimab, which patients received intravenously every 2 weeks, was dosed at 0.01 to 10 mg/kg. The dose-escalation cohort was around 83% male, with a mean age of about 58 years, ranging about 23 to 79. Study outcomes and limitations: On average, a greater number of expanded clones characterised CD8+ T cells relative to CD4+.

The length of the CDR3 is 14 residues. Between the trimmed V and J ends, which lost 1 base and 1 base, there was a span of 7 bases. Germline CDR1 is SGHVS and CDR2 is FQNEAQ. TCRdb's table, derived via immunoSEQ multiplex PCR, lists solely in-frame clones and lacks some. The table includes over 35,000 clones, 89% detected once. A remark on this clone: Its antigen is not identified.

This receptor was taken from an adult with an advanced solid tumor such as melanoma, head and neck, liver or kidney cancer. The material sequenced was CD4+ or CD8+ T cells sorted from blood, taken in a trial of the OX40 agonist ivuxolimab. J is TRBJ2-5 and V is TRBV7-8; D is unclear. CDR3: CASSLGSRQETQYF. The CDR3, as DNA: TGTGCCAGCAGCTTAGGGTCTCGCCAAGAGACCCAGTACTTC.